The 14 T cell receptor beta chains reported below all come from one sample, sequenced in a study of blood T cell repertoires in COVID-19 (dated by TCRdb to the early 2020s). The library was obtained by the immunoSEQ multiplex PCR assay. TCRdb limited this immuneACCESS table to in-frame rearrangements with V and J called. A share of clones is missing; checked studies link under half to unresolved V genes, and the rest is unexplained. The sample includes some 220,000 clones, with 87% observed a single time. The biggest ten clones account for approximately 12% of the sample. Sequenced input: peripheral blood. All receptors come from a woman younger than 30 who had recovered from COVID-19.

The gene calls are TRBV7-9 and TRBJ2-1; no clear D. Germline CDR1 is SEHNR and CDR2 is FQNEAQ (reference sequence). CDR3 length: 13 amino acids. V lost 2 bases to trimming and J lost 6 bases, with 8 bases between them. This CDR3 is CASSLSSFNEQFF. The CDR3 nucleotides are TGTGCCAGCAGCTTATCAAGCTTCAATGAGCAGTTCTTC.

CDR3 protein: CASSSFLGLAGGETQYF. DNA for the CDR3: TGTGCCAGCAGCTCTTTCCTGGGACTAGCGGGAGGAGAGACCCAGTACTTC. V gene TRBV7-3 combines with J gene TRBJ2-5, with 15 bases matching TRBD2. Per the germline V gene, CDR1 is SGHTA and CDR2 is FQGTGA. The CDR3 is made up of 17 amino acids. The junction had 7 bases not matched to a gene; V was cut back by 4 bases and J by 4 bases.

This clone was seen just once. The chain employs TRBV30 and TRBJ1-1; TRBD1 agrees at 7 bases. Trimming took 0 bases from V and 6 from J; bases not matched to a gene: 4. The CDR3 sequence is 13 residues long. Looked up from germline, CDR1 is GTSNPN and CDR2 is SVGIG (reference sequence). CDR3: CAWSVQGGAEAFF. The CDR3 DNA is TGTGCCTGGAGTGTTCAGGGGGGCGCTGAAGCTTTCTTT.

The CDR3 loop is CASSQGWGQGSSTEAFF. The CDR3, as DNA: TGCGCCAGCAGCCAAGGTTGGGGACAGGGGTCCTCCACTGAAGCTTTCTTT. The gene calls are TRBV4-1 and TRBJ1-1, with 10 bases identical to TRBD1. The V segment lost 1 base and the J segment 4 bases; nucleotides outside the gene matches: 9. The CDR3 is made up of 17 amino acids. The germline gives CDR1 MGHRA, CDR2 YSYEKL.

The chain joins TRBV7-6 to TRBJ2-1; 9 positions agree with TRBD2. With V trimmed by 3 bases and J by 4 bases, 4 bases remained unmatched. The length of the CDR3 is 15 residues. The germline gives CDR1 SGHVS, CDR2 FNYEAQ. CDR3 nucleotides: TGTGCCAGCAGCTTTAGCGGGAGACGTTACAATGAGCAGTTCTTC. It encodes CASSFSGRRYNEQFF.

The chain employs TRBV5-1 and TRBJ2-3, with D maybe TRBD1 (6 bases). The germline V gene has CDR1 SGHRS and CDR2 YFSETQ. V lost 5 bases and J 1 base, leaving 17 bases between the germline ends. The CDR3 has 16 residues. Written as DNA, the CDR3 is TGCGCCAGCAGGACGGCCGGGACATGGGGCACAGATACGCAGTATTTT. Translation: CASRTAGTWGTDTQYF.

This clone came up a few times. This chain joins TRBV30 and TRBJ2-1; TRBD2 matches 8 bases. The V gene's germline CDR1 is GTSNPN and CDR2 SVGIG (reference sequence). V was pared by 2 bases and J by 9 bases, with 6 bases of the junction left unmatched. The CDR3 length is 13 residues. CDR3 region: CAWSPGGRPEQFF. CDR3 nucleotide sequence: TGTGCCTGGAGTCCGGGGGGGCGGCCTGAGCAGTTCTTC.

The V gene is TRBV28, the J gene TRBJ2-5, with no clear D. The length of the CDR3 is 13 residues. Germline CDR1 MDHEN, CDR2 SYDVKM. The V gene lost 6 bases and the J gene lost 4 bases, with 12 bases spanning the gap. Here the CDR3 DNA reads TGTGCCAGCAGCTCCCCTACTCCAGAGACCCAGTACTTC. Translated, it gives CASSSPTPETQYF.

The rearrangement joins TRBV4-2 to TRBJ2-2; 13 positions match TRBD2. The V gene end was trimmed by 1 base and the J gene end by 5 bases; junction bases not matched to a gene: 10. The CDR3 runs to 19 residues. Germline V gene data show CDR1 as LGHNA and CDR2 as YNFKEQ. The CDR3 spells CASSQAISRTSGSTGELFF. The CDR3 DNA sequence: TGTGCCAGCAGCCAAGCGATCTCCCGGACTAGCGGGAGTACCGGGGAGCTGTTTTTT.

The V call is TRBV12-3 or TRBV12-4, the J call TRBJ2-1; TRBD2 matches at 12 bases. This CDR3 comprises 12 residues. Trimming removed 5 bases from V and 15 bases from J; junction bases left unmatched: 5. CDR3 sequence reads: CASSAGLAGPFF. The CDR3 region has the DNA TGTGCCAGCAGTGCCGGACTAGCGGGACCGTTCTTC.

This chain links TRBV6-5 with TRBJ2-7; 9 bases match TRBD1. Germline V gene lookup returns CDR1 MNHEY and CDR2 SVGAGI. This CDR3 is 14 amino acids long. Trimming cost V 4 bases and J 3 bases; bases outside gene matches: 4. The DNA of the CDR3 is TGTGCCAGCAGTTCCGTGACAGGGGGCTACGAGCAGTACTTC. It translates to CASSSVTGGYEQYF.

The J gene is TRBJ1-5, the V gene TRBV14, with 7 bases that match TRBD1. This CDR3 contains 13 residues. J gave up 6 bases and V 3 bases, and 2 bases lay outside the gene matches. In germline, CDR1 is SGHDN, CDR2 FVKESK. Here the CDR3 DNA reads TGTGCCAGCAGCCAGACAGGGTTTCAGCCCCAGCATTTT. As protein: CASSQTGFQPQHF.

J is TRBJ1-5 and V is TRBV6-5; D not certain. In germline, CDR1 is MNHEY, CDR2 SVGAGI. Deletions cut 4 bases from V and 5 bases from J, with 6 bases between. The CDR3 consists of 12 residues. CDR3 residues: CASSSGDQPQHF. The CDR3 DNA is TGTGCCAGCAGTTCCGGTGATCAGCCCCAGCATTTT.

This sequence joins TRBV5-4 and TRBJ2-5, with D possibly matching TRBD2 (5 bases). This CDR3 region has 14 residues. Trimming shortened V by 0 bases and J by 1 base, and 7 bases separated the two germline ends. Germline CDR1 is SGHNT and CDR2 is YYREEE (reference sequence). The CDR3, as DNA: TGTGCCAGCAGCTTGGTTGGAGGCCAAGAGACCCAGTACTTC. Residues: CASSLVGGQETQYF.